The clone carrying this TCR beta chain was recorded at least ten times. Its antigen is still unknown. The germline V gene has CDR1 SEHNR and CDR2 FQNEAQ (reference sequence). The ends were cut back, 5 bases at V and 2 bases at J, with 18 bases in the middle. This CDR3 comprises 16 residues. These data are taken from a study of early T cells in non-severe SARS-CoV-2 infection. Study-wide background: Sequencing targeted bulk RNA from unsorted whole blood, leaving chains unpaired. Points from the study as a whole: Sequences matched to VDJdb favored anti-spike CD8 responses, while private and CD4 specificities were missed.

In the library, individual cDNA molecules carried attached unique molecular identifiers. TCRdb processed the 5' RACE reads anew with MiXCR; each CDR3 protein has one entry. In the table there are 100,000 to 120,000 distinct CDR3 sequences, over 10% of which are singletons. Sequencing used whole blood, obtained at baseline. The V gene is TRBV7-9, the J gene TRBJ2-5; possibly TRBD2 for D (7 bases). The origin of this receptor is an adult who was a healthcare worker with PCR-confirmed SARS-CoV-2 infection or an uninfected control (not recorded which). Written as DNA, the CDR3 is TGTGCCAGCAGCACTCTAGGGGGGACTAATCAAGAGACCCAGTACTTC. Translating it yields CASSTLGGTNQETQYF.